The clone carrying this T cell receptor (beta chain) was seen a handful of times. Its antigen is not identified. Vbeta (60) and Jbeta (13) primers were used in the PCR. TCRdb's table, derived via immunoSEQ multiplex PCR, lists solely in-frame clones and lacks some. The top ten clones hold 1% to 1.5% of a sample with under 250,000 clones, approximately 87% of them seen once. The sample comes from a study of cytomegalovirus exposure and HLA in healthy donors. Germline V lookup: CDR1 MDHEN, CDR2 SYDVKM. V shed 6 bases and J 4 bases; nucleotides not matched to a gene: 5. CDR3 length equals 15 residues. Study-level points and caveats: Follow-up analysis seemed to connect common viral pathogens with several of the most significant clusters identified.

This TCR derives from a human donor in good health. Sequenced sample: PBMCs. This sequence joins TRBV28 and TRBJ2-2, with TRBD1 identical over 10 bases. The CDR3 loop is CASRAGTGATGELFF. In nucleotides, the CDR3 is TGTGCCAGCAGAGCCGGGACAGGGGCCACCGGGGAGCTGTTTTTT.